The T cell receptor beta chain under discussion was sequenced for a study of OX40 agonist ivuxolimab in advanced cancers. Study conclusions and caveats: Undetermined was the antigen specificity of the expanded peripheral T cells.

Points on this clone: Its antigen is as yet unknown.

The CDR3 loop spans 15 amino acids. In germline, CDR1 is SGHTA, CDR2 FQGNSA. The table came from immunoSEQ multiplex PCR; TCRdb's copy has only in-frame clones and leaves some out. The sample has 100,000 to 150,000 clones, 85% to 95% seen once. This sequence was found in an adult with an advanced solid tumor such as melanoma, head and neck, liver or kidney cancer. Sequenced material: CD4+ or CD8+ T cells sorted from blood, taken in a trial of the OX40 agonist ivuxolimab. V and J are TRBV7-2 and TRBJ2-5, with 8 positions matching TRBD2. The DNA end is more similar to TRBJ2-7, so the J call may be wrong. The DNA for the CDR3 is TGTGCCAGCAGCTTCCACGGGGGGGGAGCCTACGAGCAGTACTTC. Translated, it gives CASSFHGGGAYEQYF.